The 21 T cell receptor beta chains given below trace back to one sample, sequenced in a study of blood T cell repertoires in COVID-19. Clones were sequenced by immunoSEQ multiplex PCR, and TCRdb holds only the in-frame ones, with some missing. Among about 120,000 clones listed, 79% were seen once. The sample consisted of peripheral blood. The receptor source for this set is a woman of 80 years or more with acute or convalescent COVID-19.

V is TRBV10-3 and J is TRBJ1-2, with 7 bases fitting TRBD1. V dropped 11 bases and J dropped 3; count of bases not matched to a gene: 3. Germline CDR1 reads ENHRY; CDR2 reads SYGVKD. This CDR3 spans 11 amino acids. In DNA, the CDR3 is TGTGCCGCACAGGGGTACTATGGCTACACCTTC. It yields the protein CAAQGYYGYTF.

The J gene is TRBJ2-5, the V gene TRBV5-4; TRBD2 aligns across 9 bases. The CDR3 totals 16 residues. V was clipped by 4 bases and J by 2 bases; unmatched bases: 9. Germline assignment: CDR1 SGHNT and CDR2 YYREEE (reference sequence). The DNA for the CDR3 is TGTGCCAGCAGCGGGAGGCAGACTAGCGGACAAGAGACCCAGTACTTC. Translating it yields CASSGRQTSGQETQYF.

This chain connects TRBV6-6 to TRBJ2-3; tentatively, D is TRBD2 (5 bases). Trimming left V 4 bases short and J 0 bases short, with 11 bases between. Germline assignment: CDR1 MNHNY and CDR2 SVGAGI (reference sequence). The CDR3 has 15 amino acids. CDR3 DNA sequence: TGTGCCAGCAGTTTTGGAGGAGCTAGCACAGATACGCAGTATTTT. Amino acids: CASSFGGASTDTQYF.

The V call is TRBV7-3, the J call TRBJ1-3; maybe TRBD1 (5 bases). Per the germline V gene, CDR1 is SGHTA and CDR2 is FQGTGA. The CDR3 runs 15 residues. V dropped 4 bases and J dropped 0 bases, with 10 bases sitting between them. The CDR3 loop is CASSSGHPSGNTIYF. CDR3 DNA sequence: TGTGCCAGCAGCTCAGGACACCCCTCTGGAAACACCATATATTTT.

The CDR3 DNA reads TGCGCCAGCAGCTTGACTAGCGGGAGGGAGAATGAGCAGTTCTTC. Its protein product is CASSLTSGRENEQFF. V usage is TRBV5-1 and J usage is TRBJ2-1; TRBD2 matches at 13 bases. V dropped 1 base and J dropped 7; count of bases not matched to a gene: 2. The CDR3 runs to 15 residues. Germline values: CDR1 SGHRS, CDR2 YFSETQ.

The chain is built from TRBV9 and TRBJ2-7; D is uncertain. Germline V gene sequence: CDR1 SGDLS, CDR2 YYNGEE. V was cut by 1 base and J by 6 bases, with 14 bases left in between. The CDR3 runs to 14 residues. The CDR3, as DNA: TGTGCCAGCAGCGTAAGCTCCCGAGCCCCCGAGCAGTACTTC. Encoded protein: CASSVSSRAPEQYF.

This rearrangement joins TRBV6-2 or TRBV6-3 to TRBJ2-2, with a weak D call TRBD2 (5 bases). V shed 2 bases and J shed 4 bases, with 11 bases lying between them. This CDR3 is built from 15 residues. Germline assignment: CDR1 MNHEY and CDR2 SVGEGT. The CDR3 coding sequence is TGTGCCAGCAGTTACCGGAGCGGCCGCACCGGGGAGCTGTTTTTT. Protein sequence: CASSYRSGRTGELFF.

The genes are TRBV7-2 and TRBJ2-7; TRBD2 matches at 8 bases. Germline CDR1 SGHTA, CDR2 FQGNSA. Trimming took 1 base from V and 0 from J; bases not matched to a gene: 5. CDR3 size: 16 residues. As DNA, the CDR3 is TGTGCCAGCAGCTTAGTCGGGGCGGGAGGCTCCTACGAGCAGTACTTC. Encoded protein: CASSLVGAGGSYEQYF. Together with reference TRBV7-2 and TRBJ2-7, the CDR3 gives the full variable domain: GAGVSQSPSNKVTEKGKDVELRCDPISGHTALYWYRQSLGQGLEFLIYFQGNSAPDKSGLPSDRFSAERTGGSVSTLTIQRTQQEDSAVYLCASSLVGAGGSYEQYFGPGTRLTVT.

The chain employs TRBV5-1 and TRBJ2-2; D not certain. CDR1 and CDR2 from the germline V gene are SGHRS and YFSETQ. CDR3 length equals 18 residues. Trimming left V 2 bases short and J 3 bases short, with 20 bases between. The CDR3 nucleotides are TGCGCCAGCAGCTTCCCTCCCCAAGATATCCAGTACACCGGGGAGCTGTTTTTT. This sequence encodes CASSFPPQDIQYTGELFF.

This chain connects TRBV12-3 or TRBV12-4 to TRBJ1-1, with D possibly being TRBD1 (6 bases). The CDR3 length is 13 residues. Trimming took 7 bases from V and 3 from J, leaving 12 bases between them. The CDR3 reads CASKLQGHTEAFF. The CDR3 DNA is TGTGCCAGCAAGCTACAGGGCCACACTGAAGCTTTCTTT.

On this clone: This specimen includes other DNA sequences encoding the same CDR3. This chain joins TRBV19 and TRBJ2-1; no definite D call. This CDR3 contains 15 residues. Trimming took off 3 bases at V and 0 bases at J, with 9 bases between the two ends. Germline values: CDR1 LNHDA, CDR2 SQIVND (reference sequence). The CDR3 nucleotides are TGTGCCAGTAGTATTCAGGCGAGCTCCTACAATGAGCAGTTCTTC. Translating it yields CASSIQASSYNEQFF. Full variable domain (remainder filled in from reference TRBV19 and TRBJ2-1): DGGITQSPKYLFRKEGQNVTLSCEQNLNHDAMYWYRQDPGQGLRLIYYSQIVNDFQKGDIAEGYSVSREKKESFPLTVTSAQKNPTAFYLCASSIQASSYNEQFFGPGTRLTVL.

The genes are TRBV25-1 and TRBJ2-1; 8 bases agree with TRBD2. The CDR3 is made up of 16 amino acids. V was clipped by 2 bases and J by 7 bases; unmatched bases: 10. Germline V lookup: CDR1 MGHDK, CDR2 SYGVNS. As DNA, the CDR3 is TGTGCCAGCAGTGAAATAAGCGGGAGCGTGGGGAATGAGCAGTTCTTC. This translates into CASSEISGSVGNEQFF.

V gene TRBV5-1 combines with J gene TRBJ1-5, with D unclear. Germline loops: CDR1 SGHRS, CDR2 YFSETQ. The CDR3 contains 14 residues. Trimming stripped 3 bases from V and 4 bases from J, with 11 bases between. The DNA for the CDR3 is TGCGCCAGCAGCTACGGAGGAGGAAATCAGCCCCAGCATTTT. Residues: CASSYGGGNQPQHF.

This clone was observed at least ten times. The V and J genes are TRBV30 and TRBJ2-7; no reliable D call. The ends were cut back, 3 bases at V and 2 bases at J, with 11 bases in the middle. The CDR3 is 13 residues long. Germline V gene sequence: CDR1 GTSNPN, CDR2 SVGIG (reference sequence). The CDR3 protein is CAWRGFGPYEQYF. In DNA, the CDR3 is TGTGCCTGGAGGGGCTTTGGGCCCTACGAGCAGTACTTC.

The chain carries TRBV30 and TRBJ1-2; TRBD1 might be the D (6 bases). The CDR3 totals 11 residues. Trimming removed 0 bases from V and 7 bases from J, with 6 bases in between. Germline V gene data show CDR1 as GTSNPN and CDR2 as SVGIG (reference sequence). The CDR3 is CAWSVGAGYTF. In DNA form, the CDR3 reads TGTGCCTGGAGTGTGGGGGCTGGCTACACCTTC.

This chain uses TRBV10-2 with TRBJ2-7, with a tentative D call TRBD1 (5 bases). The CDR3 totals 13 residues. Trimming stripped 6 bases from V and 1 base from J, with 10 bases between. CDR1 WSHSY and CDR2 SAAADI come from the germline V gene. The CDR3 DNA reads as TGCGCCAGCAGGGACGACAGTTCCTACGAGCAGTACTTC. Encoded protein: CASRDDSSYEQYF.

J is TRBJ1-5 and V is TRBV4-1, with D hard to call. The CDR3 has 14 residues. Germline-derived CDR1 and CDR2 are MGHRA and YSYEKL. Trimming removed 10 bases from V and 0 bases from J, with 13 bases in between. The CDR3 region has the DNA TGCGCCACTTCCCGGGAGTATAGCAATCAGCCCCAGCATTTT. Translation: CATSREYSNQPQHF.

The chain recombines TRBV7-2 with TRBJ2-7, with D perhaps matching TRBD2 (7 bases). The germline V gene has CDR1 SGHTA and CDR2 FQGNSA. Trimming took 6 bases from V and 3 from J, leaving 12 bases between them. This CDR3 spans 13 amino acids. The CDR3, as DNA: TGTGCCAGCAGTCAAAGGGGGGGCTACGAGCAGTACTTC. As protein: CASSQRGGYEQYF.

This clone has more than one count but fewer than ten. This chain connects TRBV4-3 to TRBJ1-3; D not certain. The CDR3 length is 15 residues. CDR1 LGHNA and CDR2 YSLEER come from the germline V gene. V gave up 0 bases and J gave up 4 bases, with 10 bases separating them. The CDR3 reads CASSQDSTEGNTIYF. In DNA, the CDR3 is TGCGCCAGCAGCCAAGATTCAACGGAGGGAAACACCATATATTTT.

V is TRBV6-5 and J is TRBJ1-2, with a weak D call TRBD1 (5 bases). This CDR3 region has 14 residues. Germline V gives CDR1 MNHEY, CDR2 SVGAGI. V was pared by 4 bases and J by 7 bases, with 16 bases between. The CDR3: CASSSTGIAGGYTF. In DNA, the CDR3 is TGTGCCAGCAGTTCAACAGGAATCGCAGGTGGCTACACCTTC.

This chain connects TRBV9 to TRBJ1-4; D is perhaps TRBD1 (6 bases). The CDR3 runs 15 residues. The V gene lost 0 bases and the J gene lost 12 bases, with 18 bases spanning the gap. Germline V gene sequence: CDR1 SGDLS, CDR2 YYNGEE. CDR3 amino acids: CASSVGDKAVAELFF. CDR3 in DNA: TGTGCCAGCAGCGTAGGGGACAAGGCTGTCGCAGAACTGTTTTTT.